This T cell receptor beta chain was identified in a study of cytomegalovirus exposure and HLA in healthy donors. Primers for the PCR totalled 60 Vbeta and 13 Jbeta. Here immunoSEQ multiplex PCR was the method, and the copy in TCRdb shows in-frame clones only, minus some. The sample has 200,000 to 250,000 clones, about 82% seen once; the top ten hold 2.5% to 3%. CDR3 length equals 14 residues. Germline V gene lookup returns CDR1 SGHTA and CDR2 FQGTGA. V trimming: 4 bases; J trimming: 1 base; junction bases outside the gene matches: 2. As concerns this clone: Its antigen remains unidentified.

Notes on the study in general: Most TCR beta V segments were productive about 90% or about 30% of the time in an earlier analysis. The authors enumerated 164 TCR beta chains as linked to cytomegalovirus. A classifier reportedly called cytomegalovirus status with high sensitivity and specificity. Sequencing likely caused a cluster of highly shared sequence variants.

Sequenced input: PBMCs. This clonotype was obtained from a man aged 25 to 45 in good health and CMV-seronegative. This chain uses TRBV7-3 with TRBJ1-1; 8 nucleotides align to TRBD1. The CDR3 spells CASSSTGENTEAFF. CDR3 in DNA: TGTGCCAGCAGCTCGACAGGGGAGAACACTGAAGCTTTCTTT.